A single T cell receptor beta chain is shown here with its context. Its antigen is unknown. This CDR3 is built from 15 residues. V was clipped by 6 bases and J by 3 bases, with 14 bases between them. Germline V lookup: CDR1 SNHLY, CDR2 FYNNEI. The data were taken from a study of CD8+CD57+ T cells in acquired aplastic anemia. Study-wide background: The mean DNA yield obtained from sorted CD4+ and CD8+ cells came to about 3 ug.

Study results and limitations: Patient and control CD8+ Simpson's diversity was not significantly different. The number of CD8+ CDR3 sequences shared by patients and controls was 25 to 35.

The use of genomic DNA as template underpinned the TCR beta VDJ and CDR3 profiling. TCRdb reprocessed the reads with MiXCR, giving one entry per CDR3 protein. The sample contains approximately 190,000 distinct CDR3 sequences, about 64% of which appear only once. The V gene is TRBV2, the J gene TRBJ2-2; D is unclear. Material: sorted CD4+, CD8+, or CD8+CD57+ T cells (not recorded which) from PBMCs. This TCR derives from a human donor with severe aplastic anemia or a healthy control (not recorded which). CDR3 amino acids: CASSPRRPDTGELFF. In nucleotides, the CDR3 is TGTGCCAGCAGCCCCAGAAGGCCAGACACCGGGGAGCTGTTTTTT.